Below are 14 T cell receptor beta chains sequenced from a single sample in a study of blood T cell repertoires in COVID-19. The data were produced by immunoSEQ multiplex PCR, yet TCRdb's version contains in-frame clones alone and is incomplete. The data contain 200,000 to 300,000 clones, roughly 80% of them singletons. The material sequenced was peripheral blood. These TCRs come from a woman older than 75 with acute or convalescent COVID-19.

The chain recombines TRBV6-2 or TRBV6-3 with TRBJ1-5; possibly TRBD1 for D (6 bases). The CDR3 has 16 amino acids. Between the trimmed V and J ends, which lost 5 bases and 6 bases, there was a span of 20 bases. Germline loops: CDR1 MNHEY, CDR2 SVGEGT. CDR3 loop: CASSRPGQGSSQPQHF. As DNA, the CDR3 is TGTGCCAGCAGTCGTCCGGGACAAGGGTCTAGTCAGCCCCAGCATTTT.

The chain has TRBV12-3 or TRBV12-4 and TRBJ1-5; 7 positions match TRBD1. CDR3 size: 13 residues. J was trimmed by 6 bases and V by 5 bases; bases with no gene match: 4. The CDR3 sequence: CASSTGVGQPQHF. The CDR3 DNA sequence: TGTGCCAGCAGTACAGGGGTCGGTCAGCCCCAGCATTTT.

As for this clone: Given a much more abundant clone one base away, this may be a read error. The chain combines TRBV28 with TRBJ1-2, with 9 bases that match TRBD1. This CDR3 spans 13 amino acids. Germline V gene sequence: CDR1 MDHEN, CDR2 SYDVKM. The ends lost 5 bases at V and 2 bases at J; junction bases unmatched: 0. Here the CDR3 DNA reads TGTGCCAGCAGTGGGACAGGGAACTATGGCTACACCTTC. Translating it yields CASSGTGNYGYTF.

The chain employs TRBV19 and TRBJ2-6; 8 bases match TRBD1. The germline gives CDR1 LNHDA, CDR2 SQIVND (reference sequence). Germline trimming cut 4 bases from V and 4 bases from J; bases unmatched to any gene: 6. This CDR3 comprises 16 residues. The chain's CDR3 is CASSTRTGTGANVLTF. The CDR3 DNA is TGTGCCAGTAGTACAAGGACAGGGACCGGGGCCAACGTCCTGACTTTC.

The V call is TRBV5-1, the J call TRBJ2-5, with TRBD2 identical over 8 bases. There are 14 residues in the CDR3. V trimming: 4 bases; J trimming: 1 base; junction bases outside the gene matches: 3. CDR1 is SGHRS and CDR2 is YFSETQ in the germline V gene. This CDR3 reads CASSRSGAQETQYF. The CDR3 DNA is TGCGCCAGCAGCCGTAGCGGGGCCCAAGAGACCCAGTACTTC.

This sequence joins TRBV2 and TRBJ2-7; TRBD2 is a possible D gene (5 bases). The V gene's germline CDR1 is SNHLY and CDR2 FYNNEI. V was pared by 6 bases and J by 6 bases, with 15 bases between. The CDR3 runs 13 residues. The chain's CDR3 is CASSGETGGEQYF. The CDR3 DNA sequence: TGTGCCAGCAGCGGGGAAACGGGCGGCGAGCAGTACTTC.

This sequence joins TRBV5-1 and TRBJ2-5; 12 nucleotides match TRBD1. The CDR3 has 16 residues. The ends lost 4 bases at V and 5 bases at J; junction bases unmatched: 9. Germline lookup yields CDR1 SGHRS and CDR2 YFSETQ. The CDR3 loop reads CASSITGTGGMETQYF. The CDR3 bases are TGCGCCAGCAGCATAACCGGGACAGGGGGCATGGAGACCCAGTACTTC.

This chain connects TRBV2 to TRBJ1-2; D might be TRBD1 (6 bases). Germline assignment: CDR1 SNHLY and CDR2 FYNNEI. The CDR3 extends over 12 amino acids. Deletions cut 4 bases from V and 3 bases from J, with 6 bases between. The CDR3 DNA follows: TGTGCCAGCAGTGCAGGGGACTATGGCTACACCTTC. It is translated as CASSAGDYGYTF. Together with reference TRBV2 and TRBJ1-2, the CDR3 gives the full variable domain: EPEVTQTPSHQVTQMGQEVILRCVPISNHLYFYWYRQILGQKVEFLVSFYNNEISEKSEIFDDQFSVERPDGSNFTLKIRSTKLEDSAMYFCASSAGDYGYTFGSGTRLTVV.

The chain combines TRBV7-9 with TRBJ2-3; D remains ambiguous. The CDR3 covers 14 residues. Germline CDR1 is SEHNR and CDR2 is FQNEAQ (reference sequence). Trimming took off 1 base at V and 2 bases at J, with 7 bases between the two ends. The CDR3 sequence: CASSLDSLTDTQYF. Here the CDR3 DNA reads TGTGCCAGCAGCTTAGACAGCCTCACAGATACGCAGTATTTT.

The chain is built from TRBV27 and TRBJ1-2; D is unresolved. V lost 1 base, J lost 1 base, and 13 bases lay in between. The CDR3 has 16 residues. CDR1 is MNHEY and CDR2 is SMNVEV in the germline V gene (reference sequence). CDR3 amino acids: CASSLFGRVDNYGYTF. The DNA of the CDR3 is TGTGCCAGCAGTTTATTTGGCCGGGTAGATAACTATGGCTACACCTTC.

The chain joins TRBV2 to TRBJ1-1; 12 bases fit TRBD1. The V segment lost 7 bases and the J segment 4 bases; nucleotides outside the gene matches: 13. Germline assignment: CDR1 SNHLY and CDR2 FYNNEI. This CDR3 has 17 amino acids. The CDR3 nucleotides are TGTGCCAGCAAAGGGGACAGGGGGCCGGGCGGCGGCACTGAAGCTTTCTTT. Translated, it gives CASKGDRGPGGGTEAFF. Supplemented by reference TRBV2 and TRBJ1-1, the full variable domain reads EPEVTQTPSHQVTQMGQEVILRCVPISNHLYFYWYRQILGQKVEFLVSFYNNEISEKSEIFDDQFSVERPDGSNFTLKIRSTKLEDSAMYFCASKGDRGPGGGTEAFFGQGTRLTVV.

CDR3 coding DNA: TGTGCCAGCAGCCCCTTCACGGGGTCCTACAATGAGCAGTTCTTC. Protein: CASSPFTGSYNEQFF. The J gene is TRBJ2-1, the V gene TRBV3-1 (or the pseudogene TRBV3-2); possible D gene TRBD2, 5 bases. This CDR3 has 15 amino acids. Trimming pared 4 bases from V and 1 base from J, leaving 11 bases between. Germline CDR1 and CDR2: LGHDT and YNNKEL (reference sequence).

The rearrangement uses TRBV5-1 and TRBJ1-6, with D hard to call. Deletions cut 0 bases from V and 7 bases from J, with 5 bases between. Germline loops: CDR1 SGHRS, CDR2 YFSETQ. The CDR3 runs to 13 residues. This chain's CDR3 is CASSLDSNSPLHF. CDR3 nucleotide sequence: TGCGCCAGCAGCTTGGACAGCAATTCACCCCTCCACTTT.

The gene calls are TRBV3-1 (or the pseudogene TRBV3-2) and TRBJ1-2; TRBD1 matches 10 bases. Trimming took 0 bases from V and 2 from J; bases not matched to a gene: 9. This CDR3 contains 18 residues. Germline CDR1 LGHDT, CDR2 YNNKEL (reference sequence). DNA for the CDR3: TGTGCCAGCAGCCAAGATGCTTACAGGACAGGGGGAAACTATGGCTACACCTTC. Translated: CASSQDAYRTGGNYGYTF.